Presented here are 5 T cell receptor beta chains from one specimen sequenced in a study of OX40 agonist ivuxolimab in advanced cancers. Clones were sequenced by immunoSEQ multiplex PCR, and TCRdb holds only the in-frame ones, with some missing. The sample has tens of thousands of clones; 70% to 90% are singletons. This specimen was CD4+ or CD8+ T cells sorted from blood, taken in a trial of the OX40 agonist ivuxolimab. The source is an adult with an advanced solid tumor such as melanoma, head and neck, liver or kidney cancer.

This chain links TRBV18 with TRBJ2-3; 9 bases are a match to TRBD1. The CDR3 is 14 amino acids. Germline assignment: CDR1 KGHSH and CDR2 LQKENI. V gave up 5 bases and J gave up 4 bases; unmatched junction bases: 4. In DNA form, the CDR3 reads TGTGCCAGCTCAACTCGACAGGGGGCAGATACGCAGTATTTT. Translated: CASSTRQGADTQYF.

This clone was seen only a few times. The rearrangement uses TRBV9 and TRBJ1-1; D gene uncertain. Germline V gene lookup returns CDR1 SGDLS and CDR2 YYNGEE. This CDR3 spans 13 amino acids. V was trimmed by 4 bases and J by 1 base, leaving 8 bases between them. The CDR3 loop is CASSPRQNTEAFF. CDR3 nucleotides: TGTGCCAGCAGCCCCAGACAGAACACTGAAGCTTTCTTT. The variable domain in full, completed from reference TRBV9 and TRBJ1-1, reads DSGVTQTPKHLITATGQRVTLRCSPRSGDLSVYWYQQSLDQGLQFLIQYYNGEERAKGNILERFSAQQFPDLHSELNLSSLELGDSALYFCASSPRQNTEAFFGQGTRLTVV.

The gene calls are TRBV19 and TRBJ1-2; D is unclear. CDR1 and CDR2 from the germline V gene are LNHDA and SQIVND (reference sequence). The CDR3 is 17 residues long. The ends were cut back, 5 bases at V and 0 bases at J, with 19 bases in the middle. CDR3 bases: TGTGCCAGTAGTGAAATTGGCGCACAGCAGACTAACTATGGCTACACCTTC. Translating gives CASSEIGAQQTNYGYTF.

CDR3 nucleotides: TGTGCCAGCAGTGAGGGCTGGGACGGAGCGCACTATGGCTACACCTTC. Its translation is CASSEGWDGAHYGYTF. The rearrangement links TRBV2 to TRBJ1-2, with D perhaps matching TRBD1 (5 bases). The CDR3 is 16 amino acids. Germline V CDR1 and CDR2: SNHLY, FYNNEI. Trimming cost V 3 bases and J 3 bases, with 17 bases left between them.

The chain joins TRBV19 to TRBJ1-1; D is ambiguous. Germline V gene lookup returns CDR1 LNHDA and CDR2 SQIVND (reference sequence). The CDR3 extends over 15 amino acids. V was cut by 2 bases and J by 1 base, with 11 bases left in between. The CDR3 sequence is CASSILGFGNTEAFF. CDR3 DNA: TGTGCCAGTAGTATATTGGGGTTCGGGAACACTGAAGCTTTCTTT. The full variable domain, completed using reference TRBV19 and TRBJ1-1, is DGGITQSPKYLFRKEGQNVTLSCEQNLNHDAMYWYRQDPGQGLRLIYYSQIVNDFQKGDIAEGYSVSREKKESFPLTVTSAQKNPTAFYLCASSILGFGNTEAFFGQGTRLTVV.